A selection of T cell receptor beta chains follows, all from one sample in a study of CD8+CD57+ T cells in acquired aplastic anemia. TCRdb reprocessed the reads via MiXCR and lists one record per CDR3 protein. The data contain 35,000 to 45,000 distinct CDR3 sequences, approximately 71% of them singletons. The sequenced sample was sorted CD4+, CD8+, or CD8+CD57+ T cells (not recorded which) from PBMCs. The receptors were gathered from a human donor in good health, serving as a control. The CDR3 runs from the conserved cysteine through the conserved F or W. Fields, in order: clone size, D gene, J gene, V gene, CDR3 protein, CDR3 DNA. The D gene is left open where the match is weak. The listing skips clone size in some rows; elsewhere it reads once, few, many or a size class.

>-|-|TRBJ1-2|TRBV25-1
CASSPSVFYGYTF
TGTGCCAGCAGTCCCTCAGTTTTCTATGGCTACACCTTC
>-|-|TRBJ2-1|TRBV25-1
CASKGGSSYNEQFF
TGTGCCAGCAAGGGGGGTAGCTCCTACAATGAGCAGTTCTTC
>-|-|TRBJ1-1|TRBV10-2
CASTSEDTEAFF
TGCGCCAGCACCAGTGAAGACACTGAAGCTTTCTTT
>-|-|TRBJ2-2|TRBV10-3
CAISDTTGELFF
TGTGCCATCAGTGATACCACCGGGGAGCTGTTTTTT
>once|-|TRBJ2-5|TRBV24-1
CATSDSRGVGGQETQYF
TGTGCCACCAGTGACAGCAGGGGTGTGGGGGGGCAAGAGACCCAGTACTTC
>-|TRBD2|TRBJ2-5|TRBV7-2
CASSLLAGGGTQYF
TGTGCCAGCAGCTTACTAGCGGGAGGAGGGACCCAGTACTTC
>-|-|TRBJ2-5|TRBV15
CATSRGAVQETQYF
TGTGCCACCAGCAGAGGGGCGGTACAAGAGACCCAGTACTTC
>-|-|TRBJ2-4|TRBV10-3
CAISEYGGLDKNIQYF
TGTGCCATCAGTGAGTACGGGGGGCTTGACAAAAACATTCAGTACTTC
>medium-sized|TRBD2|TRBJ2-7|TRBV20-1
CSASGTSDYEQYF
TGCAGTGCTAGTGGAACTAGCGACTACGAGCAGTACTTC
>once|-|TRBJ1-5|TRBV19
CASSPRTGINQPQHF
TGTGCCAGTAGTCCCCGGACGGGGATTAATCAGCCCCAGCATTTT
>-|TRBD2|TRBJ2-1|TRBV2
CASSHRLADYSYNEQFF
TGTGCCAGCAGTCATAGACTAGCGGACTACTCCTACAATGAGCAGTTCTTC
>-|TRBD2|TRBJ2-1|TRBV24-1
CATSATSGYNEQFF
TGTGCCACCAGTGCCACTAGCGGTTACAATGAGCAGTTCTTC
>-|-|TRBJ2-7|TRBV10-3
CAISESSYEQYF
TGTGCCATCAGTGAGTCGTCCTACGAGCAGTACTTC
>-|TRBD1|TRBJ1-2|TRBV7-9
CASSPTQGDGYTF
TGTGCCAGCAGTCCGACTCAGGGGGATGGCTACACCTTC
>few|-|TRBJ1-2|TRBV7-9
CASSSGHVNYGYTF
TGTGCCAGCAGCTCGGGACATGTTAACTATGGCTACACCTTC
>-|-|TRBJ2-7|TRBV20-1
CSATDDLNSYEQYF
TGCAGTGCGACCGATGACTTAAACTCCTACGAGCAGTACTTC
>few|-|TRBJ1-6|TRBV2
CASSVGGNSPLHF
TGTGCCAGCAGCGTAGGGGGGAATTCACCCCTCCACTTT
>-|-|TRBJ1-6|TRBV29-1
CSVVEGQGTSSPLHF
TGCAGCGTTGTAGAGGGTCAGGGGACCAGTTCACCCCTCCACTTT
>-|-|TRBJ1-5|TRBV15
CATSRIPPGRSMWPQHF
TGTGCCACCAGCAGAATCCCCCCGGGACGGAGTATGTGGCCCCAGCATTTT
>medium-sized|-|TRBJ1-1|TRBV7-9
CASSVSGNTEAFF
TGTGCCAGCAGCGTCTCCGGGAACACTGAAGCTTTCTTT
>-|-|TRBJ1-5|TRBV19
CASSILGESNQPQHF
TGTGCCAGTAGTATATTGGGGGAGAGCAATCAGCCCCAGCATTTT
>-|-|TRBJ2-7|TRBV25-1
CASSGWQDRYEQYF
TGTGCCAGCAGCGGGTGGCAGGATCGTTACGAGCAGTACTTC
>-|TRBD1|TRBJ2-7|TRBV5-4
CASSPGQGQVGEQYF
TGTGCCAGCAGCCCAGGACAGGGGCAGGTGGGCGAGCAGTACTTC
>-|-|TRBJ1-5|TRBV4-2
CASSLSLNQPQHF
TGTGCCAGCAGCCTCTCCCTTAATCAGCCCCAGCATTTT
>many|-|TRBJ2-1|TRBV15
CATSREGYLAKSSYNEQFF
TGTGCCACCAGCAGAGAGGGCTACCTAGCGAAGAGCTCCTACAATGAGCAGTTCTTC
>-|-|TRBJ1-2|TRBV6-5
CASSYSTEICGCTF
TGTGCCAGCAGTTACTCAACGGAGATCTGTGGCTGCACCTTC
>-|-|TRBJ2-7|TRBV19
CASSRQVSSYEQYF
TGTGCCAGTAGTAGACAGGTTAGCTCCTACGAGCAGTACTTC
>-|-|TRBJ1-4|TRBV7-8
CASSLVGGEKLFF
TGTGCCAGCAGCTTAGTGGGCGGGGAAAAACTGTTTTTT
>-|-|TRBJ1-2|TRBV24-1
CATSDSTGYGYTF
TGTGCCACCAGTGATTCCACAGGGTATGGCTACACCTTC
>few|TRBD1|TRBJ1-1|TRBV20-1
CSARGQVNTEAFF
TGCAGTGCTAGGGGACAGGTGAACACTGAAGCTTTCTTT
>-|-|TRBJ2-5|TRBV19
CASRRPGGTQYF
TGTGCCAGTCGCAGGCCCGGCGGGACCCAGTACTTC
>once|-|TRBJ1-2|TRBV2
CASSVQPVSGYTF
TGTGCCAGCAGTGTCCAGCCCGTTAGTGGCTACACCTTC
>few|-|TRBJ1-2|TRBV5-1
CASSTTAVEDGYTF
TGCGCCAGCAGCACGACAGCAGTGGAGGATGGCTACACCTTC
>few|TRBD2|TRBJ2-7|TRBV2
CASSVQLAGNEQYF
TGTGCCAGCAGTGTACAACTAGCGGGAAACGAGCAGTACTTC
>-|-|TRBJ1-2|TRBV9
CASSVVAEKGYTF
TGTGCCAGCAGCGTAGTGGCGGAGAAAGGCTACACCTTC
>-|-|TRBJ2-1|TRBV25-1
CASSTSRDNEQFF
TGTGCCAGCAGTACTAGTCGCGACAATGAGCAGTTCTTC
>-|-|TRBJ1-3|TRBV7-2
CASSRGQGSGNTIYF
TGTGCCAGCAGCCGAGGGCAGGGTTCTGGAAACACCATATATTTT
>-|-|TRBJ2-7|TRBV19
CASSEAGAGEQYF
TGTGCCAGTAGCGAGGCGGGGGCGGGAGAGCAGTACTTC
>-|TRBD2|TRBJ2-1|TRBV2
CASRPTSGGNEQFF
TGTGCCAGCAGACCTACTAGCGGGGGTAATGAGCAGTTCTTC